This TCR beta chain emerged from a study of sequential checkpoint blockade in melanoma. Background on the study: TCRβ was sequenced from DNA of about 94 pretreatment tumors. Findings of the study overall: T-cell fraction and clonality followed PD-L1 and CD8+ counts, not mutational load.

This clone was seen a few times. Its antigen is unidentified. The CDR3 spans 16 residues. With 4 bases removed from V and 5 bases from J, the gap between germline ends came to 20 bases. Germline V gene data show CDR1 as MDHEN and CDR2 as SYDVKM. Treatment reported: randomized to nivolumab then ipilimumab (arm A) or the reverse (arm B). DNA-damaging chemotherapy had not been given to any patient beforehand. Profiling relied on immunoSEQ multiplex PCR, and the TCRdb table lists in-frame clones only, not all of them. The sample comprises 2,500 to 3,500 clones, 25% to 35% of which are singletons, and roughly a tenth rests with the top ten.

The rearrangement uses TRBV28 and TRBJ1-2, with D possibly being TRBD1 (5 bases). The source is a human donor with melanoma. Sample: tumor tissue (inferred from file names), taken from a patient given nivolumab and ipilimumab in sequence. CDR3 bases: TGTGCCAGCAGTTCCTCTGACTCAGGGAAGGCATATGGCTACACCTTC. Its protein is CASSSSDSGKAYGYTF.